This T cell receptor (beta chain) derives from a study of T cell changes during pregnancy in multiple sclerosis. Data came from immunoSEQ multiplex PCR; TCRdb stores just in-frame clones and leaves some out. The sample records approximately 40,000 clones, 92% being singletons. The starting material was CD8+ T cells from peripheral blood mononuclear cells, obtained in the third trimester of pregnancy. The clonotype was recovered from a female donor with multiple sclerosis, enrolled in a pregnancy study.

The CDR3 loop is CASSSGTGDYEQYF. The CDR3 nucleotides are TGTGCCAGCAGCTCCGGGACAGGGGATTACGAGCAGTACTTC. The chain combines TRBV7-2 with TRBJ2-7, with TRBD1 matching over 10 bases. Germline CDR1 SGHTA, CDR2 FQGNSA. The length of the CDR3 is 14 residues. V gave up 4 bases and J gave up 4 bases; unmatched junction bases: 4.